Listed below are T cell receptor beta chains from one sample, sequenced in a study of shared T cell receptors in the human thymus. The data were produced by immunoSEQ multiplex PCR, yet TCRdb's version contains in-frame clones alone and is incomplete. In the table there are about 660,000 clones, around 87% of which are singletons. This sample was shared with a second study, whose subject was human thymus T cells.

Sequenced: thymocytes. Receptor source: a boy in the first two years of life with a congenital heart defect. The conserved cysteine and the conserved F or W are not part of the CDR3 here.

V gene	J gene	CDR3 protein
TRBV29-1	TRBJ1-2	SVEDLLPGQGSGIGGWSYT
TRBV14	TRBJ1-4	ASSRGQPLWEKLF
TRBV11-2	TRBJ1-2	ASSSRGTGNGYT
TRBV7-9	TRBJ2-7	ASSLGRGGDEQY
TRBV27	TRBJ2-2	ASSLGQVNTGELF
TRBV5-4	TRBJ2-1	ASSHNGLAPLGHDNEQF
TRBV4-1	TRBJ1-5	ASSQETGDQPQH
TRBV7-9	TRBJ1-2	ASSLGRNYGYT
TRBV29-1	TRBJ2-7	SVEISSSYEQY
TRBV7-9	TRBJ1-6	ASSKPHNGTGNYNSPLH
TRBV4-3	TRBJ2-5	ASSATRLAGAGTQY
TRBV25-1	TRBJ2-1	ASQPPGGNGYNEQF
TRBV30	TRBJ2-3	AWRGQGATDTQY
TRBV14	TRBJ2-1	ASSHLAGQGSNEQF
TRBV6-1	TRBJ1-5	ASSDGSIHRVYQPQH
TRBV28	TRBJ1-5	ASSLSGGQPFNQPQH
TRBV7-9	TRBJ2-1	ASSSQF
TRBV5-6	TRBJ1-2	ASSLVASLNNYGYT
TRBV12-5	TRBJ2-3	ASGLGIGSTDTQY
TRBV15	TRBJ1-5	ATSRSRTGLGQPQH
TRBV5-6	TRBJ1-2	ASSSGSTGMDPRAYGYT
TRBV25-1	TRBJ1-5	ASSHRGNNQPQH
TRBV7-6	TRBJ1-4	ASSLGGTGPNEKLF
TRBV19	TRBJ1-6	ASSTLQGGYNSPLH
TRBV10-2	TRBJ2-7	ASSEHPRDRVHEQY
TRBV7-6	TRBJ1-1	ASSLAGGNTEAF
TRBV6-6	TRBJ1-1	ASSYPGEGPTEAF
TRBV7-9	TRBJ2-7	ASSTTGTSGVSYEQY
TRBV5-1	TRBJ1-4	ASSLDMGQGDEKLF
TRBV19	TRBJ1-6	ASSISVVGSDNSPLH